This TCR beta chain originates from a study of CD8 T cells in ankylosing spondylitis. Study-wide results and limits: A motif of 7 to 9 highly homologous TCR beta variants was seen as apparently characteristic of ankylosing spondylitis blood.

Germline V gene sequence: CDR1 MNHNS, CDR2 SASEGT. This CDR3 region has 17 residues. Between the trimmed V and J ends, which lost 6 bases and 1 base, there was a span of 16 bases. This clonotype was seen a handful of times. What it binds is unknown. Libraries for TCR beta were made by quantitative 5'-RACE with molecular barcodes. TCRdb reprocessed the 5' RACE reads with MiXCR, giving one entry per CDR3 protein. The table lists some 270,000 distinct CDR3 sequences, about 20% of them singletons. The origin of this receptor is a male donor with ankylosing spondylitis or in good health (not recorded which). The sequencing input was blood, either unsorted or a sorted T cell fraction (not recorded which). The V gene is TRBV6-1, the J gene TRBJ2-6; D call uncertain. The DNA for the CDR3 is TGTGCCAGCAGCCTTACCCGGTGGGCGTCTGGGGCCAACGTCCTGACTTTC. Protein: CASSLTRWASGANVLTF.